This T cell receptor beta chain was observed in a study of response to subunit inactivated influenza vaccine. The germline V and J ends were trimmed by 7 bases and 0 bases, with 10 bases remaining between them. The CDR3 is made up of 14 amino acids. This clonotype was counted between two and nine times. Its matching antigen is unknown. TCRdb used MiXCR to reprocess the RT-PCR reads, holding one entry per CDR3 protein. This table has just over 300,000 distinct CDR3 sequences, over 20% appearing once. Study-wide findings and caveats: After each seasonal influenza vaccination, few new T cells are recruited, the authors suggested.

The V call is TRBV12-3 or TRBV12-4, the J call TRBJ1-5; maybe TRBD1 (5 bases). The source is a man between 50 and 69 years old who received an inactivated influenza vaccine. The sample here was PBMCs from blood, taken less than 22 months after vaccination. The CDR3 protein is CASTRGDSNQPQHF. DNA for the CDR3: TGTGCCAGCACCCGGGGGGATAGCAATCAGCCCCAGCATTTT.